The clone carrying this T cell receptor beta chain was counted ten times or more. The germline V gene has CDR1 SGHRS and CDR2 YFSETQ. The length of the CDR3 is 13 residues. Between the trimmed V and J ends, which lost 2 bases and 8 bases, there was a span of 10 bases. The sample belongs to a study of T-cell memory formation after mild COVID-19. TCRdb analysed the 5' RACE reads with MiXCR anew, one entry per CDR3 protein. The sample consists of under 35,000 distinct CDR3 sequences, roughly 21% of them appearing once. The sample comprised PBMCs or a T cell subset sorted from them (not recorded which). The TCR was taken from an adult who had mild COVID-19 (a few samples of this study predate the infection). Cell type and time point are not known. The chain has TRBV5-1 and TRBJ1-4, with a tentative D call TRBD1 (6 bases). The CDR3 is CASSLQGEEKLFF. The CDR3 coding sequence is TGCGCCAGCAGCTTACAGGGAGAAGAAAAACTGTTTTTT.